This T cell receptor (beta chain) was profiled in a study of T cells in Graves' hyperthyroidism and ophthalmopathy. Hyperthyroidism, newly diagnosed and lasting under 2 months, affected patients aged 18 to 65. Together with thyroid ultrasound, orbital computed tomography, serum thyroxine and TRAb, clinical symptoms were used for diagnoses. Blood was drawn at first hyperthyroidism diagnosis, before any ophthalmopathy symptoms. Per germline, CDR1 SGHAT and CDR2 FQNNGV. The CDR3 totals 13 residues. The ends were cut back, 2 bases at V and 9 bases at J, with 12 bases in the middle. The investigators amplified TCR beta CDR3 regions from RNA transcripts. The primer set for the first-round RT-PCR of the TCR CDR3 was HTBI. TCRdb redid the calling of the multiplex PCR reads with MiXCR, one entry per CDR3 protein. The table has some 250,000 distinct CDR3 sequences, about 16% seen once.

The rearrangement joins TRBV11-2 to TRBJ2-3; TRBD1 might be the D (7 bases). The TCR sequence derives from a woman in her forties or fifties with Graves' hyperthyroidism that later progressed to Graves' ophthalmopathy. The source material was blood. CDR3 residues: CASSLTQGGTQYF. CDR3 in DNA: TGTGCCAGCAGCTTAACGCAGGGGGGCACGCAGTATTTT. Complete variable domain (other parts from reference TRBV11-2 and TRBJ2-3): EAGVAQSPRYKIIEKRQSVAFWCNPISGHATLYWYQQILGQGPKLLIQFQNNGVVDDSQLPKDRFSAERLKGVDSTLKIQPAKLEDSAVYLCASSLTQGGTQYFGPGTRLTVL.